The 10 T cell receptor beta chains below all came from one sample that was sequenced in a study of blood T cell repertoires in COVID-19. Measured with immunoSEQ multiplex PCR; TCRdb has only the in-frame clones, and not every one. The table records around 69,000 clones, approximately 89% of them present only once. Sequences were obtained from peripheral blood. These receptors were collected from a woman in her 50s with active COVID-19.

The chain is built from TRBV6-1 and TRBJ1-2, with TRBD1 as a possible D gene (5 bases). CDR3 length: 12 amino acids. V was shortened by 3 bases and J by 6 bases, with 8 bases between the two germline ends. Germline lookup yields CDR1 MNHNS and CDR2 SASEGT. CDR3 amino acids: CASSDRVHGYTF. The DNA for the CDR3 is TGTGCCAGCAGTGACAGGGTTCATGGCTACACCTTC.

The J gene is TRBJ1-3, the V gene TRBV9, with no clear D. CDR3 length: 14 residues. The germline V gene has CDR1 SGDLS and CDR2 YYNGEE. V lost 3 bases, J lost 0 bases, and 7 bases lay in between. In nucleotides, the CDR3 is TGTGCCAGCAGCGGGGGAGACTCTGGAAACACCATATATTTT. It translates to CASSGGDSGNTIYF.

This chain links TRBV5-1 with TRBJ1-1; tentatively, D is TRBD1 (6 bases). This CDR3 is 15 amino acids long. CDR1 is SGHRS, CDR2 YFSETQ, per germline. Between the trimmed V and J ends, which lost 4 bases and 1 base, there was a span of 14 bases. This chain's CDR3 is CASSPGTGKNTEAFF. CDR3 DNA: TGCGCCAGCAGCCCTGGTACAGGGAAGAACACTGAAGCTTTCTTT. Supplemented by reference TRBV5-1 and TRBJ1-1, the full variable domain reads KAGVTQTPRYLIKTRGQQVTLSCSPISGHRSVSWYQQTPGQGLQFLFEYFSETQRNKGNFPGRFSGRQFSNSRSEMNVSTLELGDSALYLCASSPGTGKNTEAFFGQGTRLTVV.

The V call is TRBV24-1, the J call TRBJ1-3, with 7 bases fitting TRBD1. CDR1 is KGHDR and CDR2 is SFDVKD in the germline V gene. V was pared by 3 bases and J by 0 bases, with 7 bases of the junction left unmatched. The CDR3 is 17 residues long. The CDR3 nucleotides are TGTGCCACCAGTGATCCTCCGGGACAGCTCTCTGGAAACACCATATATTTT. It translates to CATSDPPGQLSGNTIYF.

This chain uses TRBV19 with TRBJ2-6; D might be TRBD1 (6 bases). The CDR3 sequence is 17 residues long. Germline V gene data show CDR1 as LNHDA and CDR2 as SQIVND (reference sequence). V gave up 5 bases and J gave up 1 base, with 15 bases separating them. CDR3 loop: CASSPTATGSGANVLTF. Written as DNA, the CDR3 is TGTGCCAGTAGTCCTACCGCTACAGGGTCTGGGGCCAACGTCCTGACTTTC.

This rearrangement joins TRBV19 to TRBJ2-5, with 9 bases fitting TRBD1. V shed 4 bases and J 5 bases; nucleotides not matched to a gene: 8. Germline V gene data show CDR1 as LNHDA and CDR2 as SQIVND (reference sequence). The CDR3 is 15 amino acids. The CDR3 reads CASSRGDRAWETQYF. As DNA, the CDR3 is TGTGCCAGTAGTAGGGGGGACAGGGCTTGGGAGACCCAGTACTTC.

The chain carries TRBV30 and TRBJ2-7; TRBD2 might be the D (6 bases). The CDR3 consists of 13 residues. The germline V gene encodes CDR1 GTSNPN and CDR2 SVGIG (reference sequence). The ends were cut back, 0 bases at V and 0 bases at J, with 6 bases in the middle. This CDR3 reads CAWSVGSSYEQYF. The CDR3 DNA sequence: TGTGCCTGGAGTGTCGGGAGCTCCTACGAGCAGTACTTC.

The genes are TRBV5-1 and TRBJ2-1, with 10 positions matching TRBD2. The germline gives CDR1 SGHRS, CDR2 YFSETQ. This CDR3 spans 15 amino acids. V lost 1 base and J lost 12; bases outside the gene matches: 10. CDR3 nucleotides: TGCGCCAGCAGCTTGATGCTAGCGGGAGCGGACGTGCAGTTCTTC. As protein: CASSLMLAGADVQFF.

The chain combines TRBV27 with TRBJ2-2; possible D gene TRBD2, 5 bases. The germline V gene has CDR1 MNHEY and CDR2 SMNVEV (reference sequence). The CDR3 has 14 residues. V was clipped by 7 bases and J by 5 bases, with 14 bases between them. CDR3 in DNA: TGTGCCAGCAACGGACTGGGAAAAACCGGGGAGCTGTTTTTT. Amino acids: CASNGLGKTGELFF.

The CDR3 loop reads CASSEGQGVSNYEQYF. The DNA of the CDR3 is TGTGCCAGCAGTGAGGGACAGGGGGTTAGCAACTACGAGCAGTACTTC. The V call is TRBV6-1, the J call TRBJ2-7; TRBD1 matches at 11 bases. The J segment lost 3 bases and the V segment lost 3 bases, leaving 7 bases of the junction unmatched. CDR1 is MNHNS, CDR2 SASEGT, per germline. This CDR3 is 16 amino acids long.